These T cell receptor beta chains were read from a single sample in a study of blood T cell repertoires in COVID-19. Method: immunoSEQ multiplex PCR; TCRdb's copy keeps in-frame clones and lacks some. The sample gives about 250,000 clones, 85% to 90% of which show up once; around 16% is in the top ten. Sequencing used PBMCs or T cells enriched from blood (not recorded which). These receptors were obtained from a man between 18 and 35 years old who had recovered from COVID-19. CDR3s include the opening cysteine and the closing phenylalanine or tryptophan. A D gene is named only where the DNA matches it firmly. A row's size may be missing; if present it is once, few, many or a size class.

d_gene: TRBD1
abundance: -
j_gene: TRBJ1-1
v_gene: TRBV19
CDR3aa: CASSPSTGGNTEAFF
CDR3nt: TGTGCCAGTAGTCCGTCGACAGGGGGGAACACTGAAGCTTTCTTT

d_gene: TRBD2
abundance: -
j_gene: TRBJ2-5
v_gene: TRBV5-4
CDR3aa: CASSSKTSGMETQYF
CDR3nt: TGTGCCAGCAGCTCCAAGACTAGCGGGATGGAGACCCAGTACTTC

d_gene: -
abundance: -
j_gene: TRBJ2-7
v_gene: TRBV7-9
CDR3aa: CASSSTTLRQGTTSEQYF
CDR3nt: TGTGCCAGCAGCTCTACTACCCTTCGACAAGGGACAACCAGCGAGCAGTACTTC

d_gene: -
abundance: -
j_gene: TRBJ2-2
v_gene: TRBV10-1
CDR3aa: CASSDKGTNTGELFF
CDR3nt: TGCGCCAGCAGTGATAAGGGGACGAACACCGGGGAGCTGTTTTTT

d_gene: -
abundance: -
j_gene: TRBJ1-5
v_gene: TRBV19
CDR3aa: CASSYGESNQPQHF
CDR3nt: TGTGCCAGTAGTTACGGGGAAAGCAATCAGCCCCAGCATTTT

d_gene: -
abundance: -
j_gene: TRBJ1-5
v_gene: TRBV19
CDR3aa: CASICAVSNQPQHF
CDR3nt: TGTGCCAGTATTTGTGCGGTTAGCAATCAGCCCCAGCATTTT

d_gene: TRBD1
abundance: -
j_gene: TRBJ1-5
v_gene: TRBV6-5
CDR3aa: CASRSRQGNQPQHF
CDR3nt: TGTGCCAGCAGGTCCCGACAGGGGAATCAGCCCCAGCATTTT

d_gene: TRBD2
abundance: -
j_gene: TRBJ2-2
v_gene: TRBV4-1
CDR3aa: CASSQVRAGGAGELFF
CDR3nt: TGCGCCAGCAGCCAAGTTCGAGCGGGAGGGGCCGGGGAGCTGTTTTTT

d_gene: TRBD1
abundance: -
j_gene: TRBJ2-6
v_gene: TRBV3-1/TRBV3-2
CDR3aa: CASSHRDRGPGANVLTF
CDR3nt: TGTGCCAGCAGCCATAGGGACAGGGGGCCAGGGGCCAACGTCCTGACTTTC

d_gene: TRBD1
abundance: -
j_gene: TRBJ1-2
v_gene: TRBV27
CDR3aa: CASAWGQGRIGYTF
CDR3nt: TGTGCCAGCGCCTGGGGACAGGGTCGAATCGGCTACACCTTC

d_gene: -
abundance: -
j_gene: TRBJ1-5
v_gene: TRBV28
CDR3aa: CATTRGGVNQPQHF
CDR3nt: TGTGCCACCACTAGAGGCGGGGTCAATCAGCCCCAGCATTTT

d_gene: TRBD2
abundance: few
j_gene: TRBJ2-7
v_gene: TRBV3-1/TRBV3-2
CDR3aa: CASSLTGTSNSEQYF
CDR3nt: TGTGCCAGCAGCCTTACCGGGACTAGCAACAGCGAGCAGTACTTC

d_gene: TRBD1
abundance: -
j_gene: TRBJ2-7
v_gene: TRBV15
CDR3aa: CATSRDPRLGTDPYEQYF
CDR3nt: TGTGCCACCAGCAGAGATCCGAGGCTAGGGACAGACCCCTACGAGCAGTACTTC

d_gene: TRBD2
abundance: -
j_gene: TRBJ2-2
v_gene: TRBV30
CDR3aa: CAWNGGREAGELFF
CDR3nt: TGTGCCTGGAACGGGGGGAGGGAAGCCGGGGAGCTGTTTTTT

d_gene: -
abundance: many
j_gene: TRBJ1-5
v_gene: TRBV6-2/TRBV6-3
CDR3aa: CASSPRGQGYQPQHF
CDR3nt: TGTGCCAGCAGCCCCCGCGGCCAGGGCTATCAGCCCCAGCATTTT

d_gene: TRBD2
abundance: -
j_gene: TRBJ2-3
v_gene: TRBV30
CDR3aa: CAWSVEAGGPDTQYF
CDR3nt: TGTGCCTGGAGTGTTGAAGCGGGAGGGCCAGATACGCAGTATTTT

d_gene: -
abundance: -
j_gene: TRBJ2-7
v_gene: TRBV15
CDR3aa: CATSRDTVPYEQYF
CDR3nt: TGTGCCACCAGCAGAGATACGGTTCCCTACGAGCAGTACTTC

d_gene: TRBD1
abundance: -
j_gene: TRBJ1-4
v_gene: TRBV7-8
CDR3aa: CASSLAYNRGTGEKLFF
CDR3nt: TGTGCCAGCAGCTTAGCCTACAACAGGGGGACGGGGGAAAAACTGTTTTTT

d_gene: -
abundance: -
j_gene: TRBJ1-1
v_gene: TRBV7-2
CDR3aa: CASSLGSVTGITEAFF
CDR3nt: TGTGCCAGCAGCTTAGGTTCAGTCACAGGGATTACTGAAGCTTTCTTT

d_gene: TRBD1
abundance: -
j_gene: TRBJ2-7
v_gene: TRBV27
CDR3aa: CASSLQGAYEQYF
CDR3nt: TGTGCCAGCAGTTTACAGGGGGCGTACGAGCAGTACTTC

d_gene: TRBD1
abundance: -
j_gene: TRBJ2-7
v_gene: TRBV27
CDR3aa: CASSSVAGGEQYF
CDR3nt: TGTGCCAGCAGTTCAGTGGCAGGGGGCGAGCAGTACTTC

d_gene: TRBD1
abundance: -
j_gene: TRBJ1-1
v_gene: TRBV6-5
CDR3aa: CASSPRTGSAEAFF
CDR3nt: TGTGCCAGCAGTCCGCGGACAGGGTCGGCTGAAGCTTTCTTT

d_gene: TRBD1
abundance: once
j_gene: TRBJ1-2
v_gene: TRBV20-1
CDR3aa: CSASGDRGKVYGYTF
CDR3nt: TGCAGTGCTAGTGGGGACAGGGGAAAGGTCTATGGCTACACCTTC

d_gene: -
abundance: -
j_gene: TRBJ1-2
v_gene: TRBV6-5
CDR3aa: CASSSPLGDYGYTF
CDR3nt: TGTGCCAGCAGTTCCCCTTTAGGGGACTATGGCTACACCTTC

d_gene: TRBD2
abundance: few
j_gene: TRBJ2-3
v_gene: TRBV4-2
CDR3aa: CASSQEVAGGADTQYF
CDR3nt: TGTGCCAGCAGCCAAGAGGTAGCGGGGGGCGCAGATACGCAGTATTTT

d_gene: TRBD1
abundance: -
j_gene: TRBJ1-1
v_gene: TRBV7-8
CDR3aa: CASSLASGQHTEAFF
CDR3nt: TGTGCCAGCAGCTTAGCGTCGGGACAGCACACTGAAGCTTTCTTT

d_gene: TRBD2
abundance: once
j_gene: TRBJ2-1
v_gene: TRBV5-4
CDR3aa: CASSSGLAGYNEQFF
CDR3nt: TGTGCCAGCAGCTCCGGACTAGCGGGTTACAATGAGCAGTTCTTC

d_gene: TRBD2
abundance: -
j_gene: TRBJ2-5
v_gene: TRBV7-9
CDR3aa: CASRGRARLASQETQYF
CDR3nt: TGTGCCAGCCGGGGCCGTGCCAGACTAGCGAGTCAAGAGACCCAGTACTTC

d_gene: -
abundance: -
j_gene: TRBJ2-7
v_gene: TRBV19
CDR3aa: CASSIQTTGPAYEQYF
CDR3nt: TGTGCCAGTAGTATACAAACGACGGGTCCTGCCTACGAGCAGTACTTC

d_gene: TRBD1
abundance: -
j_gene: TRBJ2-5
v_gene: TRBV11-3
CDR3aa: CASSRTGQGGTQYF
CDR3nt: TGTGCCAGCAGTCGGACCGGACAGGGTGGGACCCAGTACTTC

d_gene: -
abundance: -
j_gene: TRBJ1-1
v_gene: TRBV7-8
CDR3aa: CASSNSQGNTEAFF
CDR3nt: TGTGCCAGCAGCAACTCACAGGGAAACACTGAAGCTTTCTTT

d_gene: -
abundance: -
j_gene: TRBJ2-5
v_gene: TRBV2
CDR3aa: CASSVQGGTETQYF
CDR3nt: TGTGCCAGCAGTGTTCAGGGAGGAACAGAGACCCAGTACTTC

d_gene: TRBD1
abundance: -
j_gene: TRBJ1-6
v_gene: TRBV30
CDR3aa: CAWNRDRSSPLHF
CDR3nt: TGTGCCTGGAACCGGGACAGGTCTTCACCCCTCCACTTT

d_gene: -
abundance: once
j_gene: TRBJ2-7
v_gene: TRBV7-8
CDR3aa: CASIDTRGSYEQYF
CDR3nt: TGTGCCAGCATCGATACCAGGGGAAGCTACGAGCAGTACTTC

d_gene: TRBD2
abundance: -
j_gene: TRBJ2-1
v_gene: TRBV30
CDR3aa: CAWRRLAGGVNEQFF
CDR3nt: TGTGCCTGGAGAAGACTAGCGGGAGGGGTCAATGAGCAGTTCTTC

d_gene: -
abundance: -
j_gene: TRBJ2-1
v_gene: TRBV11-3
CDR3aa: CASSLLMEQFF
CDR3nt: TGTGCCAGCAGCTTACTAATGGAGCAGTTCTTC

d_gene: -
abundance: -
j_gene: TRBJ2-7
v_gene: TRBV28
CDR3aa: CASSSGVEQYF
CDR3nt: TGTGCCAGCAGTTCCGGGGTTGAGCAGTACTTC

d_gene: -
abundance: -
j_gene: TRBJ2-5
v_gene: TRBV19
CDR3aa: CASSMGSRETQYF
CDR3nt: TGTGCCAGTAGTATGGGCTCGAGAGAGACCCAGTACTTC

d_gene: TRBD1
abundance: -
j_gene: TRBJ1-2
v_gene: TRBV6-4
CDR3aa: CASREGPGQGYGYTF
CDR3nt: TGTGCCAGCAGGGAAGGACCGGGACAGGGTTATGGCTACACCTTC

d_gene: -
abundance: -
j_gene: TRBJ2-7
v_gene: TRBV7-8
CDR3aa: CASSPLLNEQYF
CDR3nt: TGTGCCAGCAGCCCACTCTTAAACGAGCAGTACTTC

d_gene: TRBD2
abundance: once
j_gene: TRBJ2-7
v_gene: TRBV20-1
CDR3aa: CSARSAGGEYF
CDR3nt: TGCAGTGCTAGATCAGCGGGGGGTGAGTACTTC

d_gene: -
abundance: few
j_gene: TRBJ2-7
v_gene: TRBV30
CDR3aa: CAWRRGEGAYEQYF
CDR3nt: TGTGCCTGGAGGAGGGGAGAGGGGGCCTACGAGCAGTACTTC

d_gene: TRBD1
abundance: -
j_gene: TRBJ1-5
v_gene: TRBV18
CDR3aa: CASSLGTGNNQPQHF
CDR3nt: TGTGCCAGCTCACTTGGGACAGGAAACAATCAGCCCCAGCATTTT

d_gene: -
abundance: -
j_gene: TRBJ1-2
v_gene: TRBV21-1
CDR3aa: CASSNIRDIFYGYTF
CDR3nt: TGTGCCAGCAGCAATATTCGGGATATCTTCTATGGCTACACCTTC

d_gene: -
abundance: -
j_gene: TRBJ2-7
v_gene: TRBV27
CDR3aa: CASSGGSYEQYF
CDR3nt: TGTGCCAGCAGTGGCGGCTCCTACGAGCAGTACTTC

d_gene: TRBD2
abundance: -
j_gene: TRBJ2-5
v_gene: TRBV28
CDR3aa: CASSSGLAGVFGETQYF
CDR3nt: TGTGCCAGCAGTTCGGGACTAGCGGGAGTTTTCGGAGAGACCCAGTACTTC

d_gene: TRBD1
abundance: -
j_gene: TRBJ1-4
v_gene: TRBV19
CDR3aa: CASSNDRGNEKLFF
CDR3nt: TGTGCCAGTAGTAACGACAGGGGAAATGAAAAACTGTTTTTT

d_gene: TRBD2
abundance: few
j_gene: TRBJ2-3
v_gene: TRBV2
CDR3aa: CASRSTSGRPDTQYF
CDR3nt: TGTGCCAGCAGAAGCACTAGCGGGAGGCCAGATACGCAGTATTTT

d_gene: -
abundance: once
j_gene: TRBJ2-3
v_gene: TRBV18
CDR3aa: CASSPADTDTQYF
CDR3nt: TGTGCCAGCTCCCCCGCGGATACAGATACGCAGTATTTT

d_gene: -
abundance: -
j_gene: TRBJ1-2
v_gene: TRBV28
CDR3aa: CASSSGTNYGYTF
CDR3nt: TGTGCCAGCAGTTCAGGGACTAACTATGGCTACACCTTC

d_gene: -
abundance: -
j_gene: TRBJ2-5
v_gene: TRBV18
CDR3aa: CASSPRGVEVETQYF
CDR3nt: TGTGCCAGCTCACCACGAGGCGTCGAGGTGGAGACCCAGTACTTC

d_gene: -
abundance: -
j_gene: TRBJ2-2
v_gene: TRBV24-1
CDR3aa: CATSITQINSNTGELFF
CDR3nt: TGTGCCACCAGCATAACTCAAATAAACTCGAACACCGGGGAGCTGTTTTTT

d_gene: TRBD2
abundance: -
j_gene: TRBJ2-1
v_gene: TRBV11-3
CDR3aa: CASSSAGGRGNEQFF
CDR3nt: TGTGCCAGCAGCTCTGCGGGCGGGAGGGGGAATGAGCAGTTCTTC

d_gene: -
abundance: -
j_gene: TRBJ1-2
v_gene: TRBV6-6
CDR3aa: CASSLNTGPTNYGYTF
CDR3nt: TGTGCCAGCAGTTTGAATACAGGGCCCACTAACTATGGCTACACCTTC

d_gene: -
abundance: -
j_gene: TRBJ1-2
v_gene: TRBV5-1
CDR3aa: CASSLAGSHGYTF
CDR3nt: TGCGCCAGCAGCTTAGCAGGATCGCATGGCTACACCTTC

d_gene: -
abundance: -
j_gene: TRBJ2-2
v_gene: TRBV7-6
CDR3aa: CASSLSVNTGELFF
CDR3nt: TGTGCCAGCAGCTTAAGCGTAAACACCGGGGAGCTGTTTTTT

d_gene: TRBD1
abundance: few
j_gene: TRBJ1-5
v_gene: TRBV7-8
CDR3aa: CASSLARPGTGWNQPQHF
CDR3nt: TGTGCCAGCAGCTTAGCTCGGCCCGGGACAGGGTGGAATCAGCCCCAGCATTTT

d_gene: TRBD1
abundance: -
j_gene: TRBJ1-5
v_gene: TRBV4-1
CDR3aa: CASSQARDRGYQPQHF
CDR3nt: TGCGCCAGCAGCCAAGCCCGGGACAGGGGCTATCAGCCCCAGCATTTT

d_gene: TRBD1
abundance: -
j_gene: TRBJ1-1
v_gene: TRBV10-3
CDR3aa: CAISEGRQGKAFF
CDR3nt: TGTGCCATCAGTGAGGGCAGACAGGGGAAAGCTTTCTTT

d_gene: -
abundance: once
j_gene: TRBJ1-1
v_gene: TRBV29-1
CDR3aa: CSVDRLNTEAFF
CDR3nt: TGCAGCGTTGACAGGCTGAACACTGAAGCTTTCTTT